This is a list of T cell receptor beta chains from one sample in a study of CD8 T cells in ankylosing spondylitis. TCRdb reprocessed the 5' RACE reads with MiXCR, giving one entry per CDR3 protein. This sample carries about 140,000 distinct CDR3 sequences, around a third of them seen once, and the ten largest clones take about 6.3%. Input material: synovial fluid, either unsorted or a sorted T cell fraction (not recorded which). Source of these receptors: a male donor with ankylosing spondylitis. CDR3s include the opening cysteine and the closing phenylalanine or tryptophan.

V gene	J gene	CDR3 protein
TRBV7-2	TRBJ2-2	CASTSLSRGLASTGELFF
TRBV20-1	TRBJ1-2	CSATQKSNYGYTF
TRBV12-3/TRBV12-4	TRBJ1-5	CASSHDRGGYSNQPQHF
TRBV29-1	TRBJ2-3	CTGASTDTQYF
TRBV20-1	TRBJ2-7	CSASKGGPREQYF
TRBV28	TRBJ2-4	CASSLFGGGAKNIQYF
TRBV7-8	TRBJ2-4	CASSPRVRSGGAKNIQYF
TRBV20-1	TRBJ2-3	CSAIPGQGTDTQYF
TRBV11-2	TRBJ2-1	CASTRDRAYNEQFF
TRBV15	TRBJ2-3	CATSRDIAASTDTQYF
TRBV6-5	TRBJ1-4	CASSYSIKRTANEKLFF
TRBV25-1	TRBJ2-3	CASTADRGTDTQYF
TRBV28	TRBJ2-4	CASSLFLASTAAKNIQYF